This T cell receptor (beta chain) was sequenced in a study of Ad26.COV2.S vaccination and SARS-CoV-2 variants. Study-wide findings and caveats: Spike-specific CD8+ and CD4+ T cell responses reportedly showed substantial breadth after vaccination. Vaccine recipients and placebo recipients showed similar non-spike TCR breadth.

The treatment is: roughly 18 received Ad26.COV2.S at low or high dose, single or two shots; five or six received placebo; per-sample allocation not given. Vaccine and placebo recipients were sampled on day 63 after the first injection. Participants' vaccine, an Ad26 vector, delivered Wuhan-strain SARS-CoV-2 spike. Worth noting for this clone: Its antigen remains unknown.

Only in-frame clones appear in the TCRdb table, and some are missing; sequencing was by immunoSEQ multiplex PCR. The sample has hundreds of thousands of clones, 86% seen once. V shed 3 bases and J shed 0 bases, with 9 bases lying between them. Germline V gives CDR1 MRHNA, CDR2 SNTAGT. The CDR3 is made up of 15 amino acids. V gene TRBV6-4 combines with J gene TRBJ2-1; D call uncertain. The specimen comprised peripheral blood, sampled in a trial of Ad26.COV2.S vaccine versus placebo. The sequence came from a person aged 18-60 years who received the Ad26.COV2.S COVID-19 vaccine or a placebo. CDR3 sequence (DNA): TGTGCCAGCAGTGAGTGGGTGAGCTCCTACAATGAGCAGTTCTTC. Its translation is CASSEWVSSYNEQFF.